Following are 30 T cell receptor beta chains from one sample sequenced in a study of blood T cell repertoires in COVID-19. This table comes from immunoSEQ multiplex PCR, and its TCRdb copy is limited to in-frame clones, with some not included. Among around 190,000 clones listed, around 81% were seen once. The source material was peripheral blood. The receptors stem from a woman in her 40s with COVID-19, enrolled during active disease.

This rearrangement joins TRBV27 to TRBJ1-6, with 8 nucleotides matching TRBD1. There are 14 residues in the CDR3. Germline assignment: CDR1 MNHEY and CDR2 SMNVEV (reference sequence). V shed 6 bases, J shed 10 bases, and the junction held 8 bases outside the gene matches. CDR3 nucleotides: TGTGCCAGCAGACGCGGACAGGGAAACTCACCCCTCCACTTT. This encodes CASRRGQGNSPLHF.

J is TRBJ2-1 and V is TRBV6-5; D perhaps matches TRBD1 (6 bases). The CDR3 spans 14 residues. The germline CDR1 and CDR2 sequences are MNHEY and SVGAGI. V lost 6 bases and J 10 bases, leaving 19 bases between the germline ends. The CDR3 DNA sequence: TGTGCCAGCAGGACAGGTTTAAACCAGGGGGAGCAGTTCTTC. It encodes CASRTGLNQGEQFF.

This chain links TRBV19 with TRBJ2-1; 9 bases map to TRBD1. Germline CDR1 and CDR2: LNHDA and SQIVND (reference sequence). After removal of 5 bases from V and 4 bases from J, the junction contained 6 bases not matched to a gene. The CDR3 loop spans 15 amino acids. CDR3 DNA: TGTGCCAGTAGTCGGGCGGGACAGGGTTACAATGAGCAGTTCTTC. It is translated as CASSRAGQGYNEQFF.

The chain uses TRBV6-5 and TRBJ1-2, with D possibly being TRBD1 (5 bases). V dropped 4 bases and J dropped 5 bases, with 14 bases sitting between them. The CDR3 is 14 amino acids. CDR1 is MNHEY, CDR2 SVGAGI, per germline. CDR3 in DNA: TGTGCCAGCAGTTCCCGGACGGGGACTTATGGCTACACCTTC. It encodes CASSSRTGTYGYTF.

The V and J genes are TRBV6-5 and TRBJ2-1; 10 positions match TRBD2. Germline CDR1 MNHEY, CDR2 SVGAGI. This CDR3 has 15 residues. V dropped 6 bases and J dropped 6; count of bases not matched to a gene: 8. The CDR3 spells CASRGSGGQSNEQFF. For the CDR3, the DNA is TGTGCCAGCAGGGGTAGCGGGGGGCAGAGCAATGAGCAGTTCTTC.

This chain joins TRBV24-1 and TRBJ2-3; D is undetermined. The CDR3 extends over 13 amino acids. CDR1 and CDR2 (germline): KGHDR, SFDVKD. Trimming took 4 bases from V and 10 from J, leaving 14 bases between them. CDR3 DNA sequence: TGTGCCACCAGTGAGATTAGTAGTGAGGCGCAGTATTTT. It translates to CATSEISSEAQYF.

The chain has TRBV29-1 and TRBJ1-2, with 7 positions matching TRBD1. CDR1 and CDR2 from the germline V gene are SQVTM and ANQGSEA. CDR3 length: 11 amino acids. V lost 5 bases, J lost 4 bases, and 1 base stayed unmatched. In DNA, the CDR3 is TGCAGCGTTCAGGGGGGCTATGGCTACACCTTC. It yields the protein CSVQGGYGYTF.

This clone occurred once. The chain has TRBV19 and TRBJ2-7; 11 bases are shared with TRBD2. The germline V gene has CDR1 LNHDA and CDR2 SQIVND (reference sequence). The CDR3 runs to 14 residues. Losses at the gene ends were 5 bases for V and 6 bases for J; bases not matched to a gene: 6. The CDR3 loop reads CASSAGLAGFEQYF. CDR3 DNA: TGTGCCAGTAGTGCTGGACTAGCGGGTTTCGAGCAGTACTTC.

The table lists this clone with a few counts. The gene calls are TRBV5-4 and TRBJ2-5; TRBD2 matches at 7 bases. Unmatched junction bases numbered 2, after V lost 5 bases and J lost 1 base. Germline V gene lookup returns CDR1 SGHNT and CDR2 YYREEE (reference sequence). The CDR3 extends over 13 amino acids. CDR3 sequence reads: CASRKRGQETQYF. Here the CDR3 DNA reads TGTGCCAGCAGAAAGCGGGGCCAAGAGACCCAGTACTTC. Combining the CDR3 with reference TRBV5-4 and TRBJ2-5 gives the whole variable domain ETGVTQSPTHLIKTRGQQVTLRCSSQSGHNTVSWYQQALGQGPQFIFQYYREEENGRGNFPPRFSGLQFPNYSSELNVNALELDDSALYLCASRKRGQETQYFGPGTRLLVL.

This clone has only a few counts. The chain links TRBV6-5 to TRBJ1-2; 7 bases align to TRBD1. The CDR3 runs 13 residues. CDR1 and CDR2 (germline): MNHEY, SVGAGI. With 6 bases clipped from V and 6 bases from J, the junction kept 7 bases outside the gene matches. The CDR3 region has the DNA TGTGCCAGCAGCCGACAGGGTTGGGATGGCTACACCTTC. Its translation is CASSRQGWDGYTF.

The CDR3 loop reads CASSSRGQGGYEQYV. The CDR3 DNA reads as TGTGCCAGCAGTTCAAGGGGACAGGGTGGCTACGAGCAGTACGTC. V is TRBV27 and J is TRBJ2-7, with 9 bases matching TRBD1. CDR1 is MNHEY, CDR2 SMNVEV, per germline (reference sequence). Losses at the gene ends were 4 bases for V and 3 bases for J; bases not matched to a gene: 7. This CDR3 has 15 amino acids.

The chain is built from TRBV4-1 and TRBJ2-7; D is uncertain. V lost 0 bases to trimming and J lost 2 bases, with 14 bases between them. This CDR3 has 16 residues. CDR1 and CDR2 from the germline V gene are MGHRA and YSYEKL. The chain's CDR3 is CASSQDPPHLTYEQYF. Here the CDR3 DNA reads TGCGCCAGCAGCCAAGACCCACCCCATCTAACCTACGAGCAGTACTTC.

The genes are TRBV25-1 and TRBJ1-2; TRBD1 is a possible D gene (6 bases). Trimming left V 2 bases short and J 8 bases short, with 15 bases between. Germline assignment: CDR1 MGHDK and CDR2 SYGVNS. The CDR3 runs to 14 residues. Here the CDR3 reads CASSEQQGVGGYTF. The DNA of the CDR3 is TGTGCCAGCAGTGAACAACAGGGTGTGGGGGGCTACACCTTC.

The chain uses TRBV5-4 and TRBJ1-1, with TRBD1 matching over 7 bases. The CDR3 length is 12 residues. Germline CDR1 SGHNT, CDR2 YYREEE (reference sequence). Trimming took 5 bases from V and 6 from J; bases not matched to a gene: 4. In DNA form, the CDR3 reads TGTGCCAGCAGTATCGACAGGGCTGAAGCTTTCTTT. Translation: CASSIDRAEAFF.

The J gene is TRBJ2-1, the V gene TRBV11-2; 12 bases are shared with TRBD2. The CDR3 has 17 residues. Germline CDR1 is SGHAT and CDR2 is FQNNGV. Trimming at V came to 2 bases and at J to 5 bases, leaving 7 bases not matched to a gene. The CDR3 nucleotides are TGTGCCAGCAGCTTACCCCTAGCGGGGGGGCTTAACAATGAGCAGTTCTTC. Translation gives CASSLPLAGGLNNEQFF.

V usage is TRBV2 and J usage is TRBJ2-7; 7 nucleotides match TRBD1. J was trimmed by 6 bases and V by 5 bases; bases with no gene match: 7. This CDR3 region has 13 residues. Germline assignment: CDR1 SNHLY and CDR2 FYNNEI. The CDR3 region has the DNA TGTGCCAGCAGTATGACAGGGCTACGCGAGCAGTACGTC. Amino acid sequence: CASSMTGLREQYV.

The chain is built from TRBV6-2 or TRBV6-3 and TRBJ2-3, with TRBD2 matching 11 bases. CDR1 and CDR2 from the germline V gene are MNHEY and SVGEGT. The trim removed 0 bases at V and 4 bases at J, leaving 3 bases unmatched. This CDR3 has 16 amino acids. For the CDR3, the DNA is TGTGCCAGCAGTTACTCGGGACTAGCGGACTCAGATACGCAGTATTTT. This sequence encodes CASSYSGLADSDTQYF.

The chain joins TRBV19 to TRBJ2-1; D remains unclear. The germline V gene has CDR1 LNHDA and CDR2 SQIVND (reference sequence). V was pared by 6 bases and J by 0 bases, with 9 bases between. CDR3 length: 14 amino acids. In DNA, the CDR3 is TGTGCCAGTAGCAGGTCCAGCTCCTACAATGAGCAGTTCTTC. It codes for CASSRSSSYNEQFF.

The chain recombines TRBV13 with TRBJ2-1; D not resolved. The length of the CDR3 is 11 residues. V gave up 3 bases and J gave up 8 bases, with 5 bases separating them. Germline CDR1 PRHDT, CDR2 FYEKMQ (reference sequence). DNA for the CDR3: TGTGCCAGCAGCTTCCTTTATGAGCAGTTCTTC. Translated: CASSFLYEQFF. Supplemented by reference TRBV13 and TRBJ2-1, the full variable domain reads AAGVIQSPRHLIKEKRETATLKCYPIPRHDTVYWYQQGPGQDPQFLISFYEKMQSDKGSIPDRFSAQQFSDYHSELNMSSLELGDSALYFCASSFLYEQFFGPGTRLTVL.

DNA for the CDR3: TGTGCCAGCAGCTTATTTGGTGGGGGGGCGTCTGGAAACACCATATATTTT. It translates to CASSLFGGGASGNTIYF. The rearrangement links TRBV7-9 to TRBJ1-3; possibly TRBD1 for D (6 bases). Between the trimmed V and J ends, which lost 2 bases and 1 base, there was a span of 15 bases. The CDR3 is made up of 17 amino acids. CDR1 is SEHNR, CDR2 FQNEAQ, per germline (reference sequence).

The chain employs TRBV27 and TRBJ2-5; unclear D gene. Germline values: CDR1 MNHEY, CDR2 SMNVEV (reference sequence). This CDR3 has 14 residues. Trimming took 6 bases from V and 2 from J, leaving 13 bases between them. The CDR3 bases are TGTGCCAGCAGGCCGCGCGGCACTCAAGAGACCCAGTACTTC. It specifies CASRPRGTQETQYF.

The genes are TRBV2 and TRBJ2-2; 7 nucleotides agree with TRBD1. CDR1 is SNHLY, CDR2 FYNNEI, per germline. The CDR3 covers 15 residues. After removal of 8 bases from V and 0 bases from J, the junction contained 6 bases not matched to a gene. This CDR3 is CASQGQPANTGELFF. As DNA, the CDR3 is TGTGCCAGCCAGGGACAGCCGGCGAACACCGGGGAGCTGTTTTTT.

CDR3 bases: TGCGCCAGCAGGGTATGGGGAGTGGGCACCGGGGAGCTGTTTTTT. It is translated as CASRVWGVGTGELFF. The chain is built from TRBV10-1 and TRBJ2-2; tentative D call: TRBD2 (5 bases). The V end lost 6 bases, the J end lost 4 bases, and 15 bases lay between the germline ends. The germline gives CDR1 WNHNN, CDR2 SYGVQD (reference sequence). The CDR3 runs to 15 residues.

The V and J genes are TRBV29-1 and TRBJ1-2; possibly TRBD1 for D (5 bases). The V end lost 1 base, the J end lost 8 bases, and 23 bases lay between the germline ends. Germline loops: CDR1 SQVTM, CDR2 ANQGSEA. The CDR3 contains 16 residues. The CDR3 sequence: CSVEGGPLTDGGGYTF. For the CDR3, the DNA is TGCAGCGTTGAAGGGGGACCGCTGACTGACGGGGGAGGCTACACCTTC.

The genes are TRBV7-9 and TRBJ2-1; 12 nucleotides line up with TRBD1. V was pared by 8 bases and J by 9 bases, with 11 bases of the junction left unmatched. There are 15 residues in the CDR3. Germline CDR1 and CDR2: SEHNR and FQNEAQ (reference sequence). The CDR3 sequence is CASRGGGQGASEQFF. The CDR3 bases are TGTGCCAGCCGAGGAGGGGGACAGGGGGCAAGTGAGCAGTTCTTC.

V and J are TRBV3-1 (or the pseudogene TRBV3-2) and TRBJ2-1, with a weak D call TRBD2 (6 bases). The V end was cut by 1 base, the J end by 4 bases, with 8 bases between. This CDR3 comprises 14 residues. The germline CDR1 and CDR2 sequences are LGHDT and YNNKEL (reference sequence). The CDR3 DNA reads TGTGCCAGCAGCCAAGTGGAGGGTTACAATGAGCAGTTCTTC. The encoded protein is CASSQVEGYNEQFF.

This clone was seen more than once but under ten times. The chain links TRBV7-9 to TRBJ1-1; no clear D. From germline, CDR1 is SEHNR and CDR2 FQNEAQ (reference sequence). This CDR3 comprises 13 residues. V shed 8 bases and J shed 0 bases, with 10 bases lying between them. The CDR3 nucleotides read TGTGCCAGCGCCCTGGAGGTGAACACTGAAGCTTTCTTT. Its translation: CASALEVNTEAFF.

This clone was recorded once. The J gene is TRBJ1-1, the V gene TRBV6-5, with 12 bases aligning to TRBD1. Germline V gene data show CDR1 as MNHEY and CDR2 as SVGAGI. The V gene end was trimmed by 5 bases and the J gene end by 5 bases; junction bases not matched to a gene: 3. CDR3 size: 14 residues. The CDR3 DNA reads as TGTGCCAGCAGTAGGGACAGGGGGCGGACTGAAGCTTTCTTT. Protein sequence: CASSRDRGRTEAFF.

V usage is TRBV2 and J usage is TRBJ1-1, with 9 bases lining up with TRBD1. This CDR3 contains 13 residues. Germline CDR1 SNHLY, CDR2 FYNNEI. V dropped 6 bases and J dropped 1; count of bases not matched to a gene: 0. In DNA, the CDR3 is TGTGCCAGCAGGGGACAGGGGAACACTGAAGCTTTCTTT. Protein product: CASRGQGNTEAFF.

V gene TRBV3-1 (or the pseudogene TRBV3-2) combines with J gene TRBJ2-2; D remains unclear. The CDR3 runs to 12 residues. The ends were cut back, 1 base at V and 8 bases at J, with 5 bases in the middle. Germline lookup yields CDR1 LGHDT and CDR2 YNNKEL (reference sequence). The CDR3 DNA reads TGTGCCAGCAGCCAAGGGGCAGGGGAGCTGTTTTTT. It is translated as CASSQGAGELFF.